One sample yielded the 10 T cell receptor beta chains listed below, sequenced in a study of metastatic and nonmetastatic thyroid tumors. TCRdb reprocessed the PCR reads using MiXCR. This table has more than 40,000 clones, about 4% appearing once. Until they underwent thyroid surgery, no patient had received any treatment. Sequenced: blood. The receptor set was obtained from a female donor with papillary thyroid cancer or a benign thyroid nodule (not recorded which). Some clones in this sample may be carry-over from other donors' samples.

This clone came up many times. The rearrangement joins TRBV3-1 to TRBJ1-2; D is perhaps TRBD1 (5 bases). The V and J ends lost 0 bases and 3 bases respectively, with 8 bases between them. This CDR3 is 14 amino acids long. CDR1 and CDR2 from the germline V gene are LGHDT and YNNKEL (reference sequence). The CDR3 nucleotides read TGTGCCAGCAGCCAAGAGACAGCAGACTATGGCTACACCTTC. Its translation: CASSQETADYGYTF. Variable domain in full (rest from reference TRBV3-1 and TRBJ1-2): DTAVSQTPKYLVTQMGNDKSIKCEQNLGHDTMYWYKQDSKKFLKIMFSYNNKELIINETVPNRFSPKSPDKAHLNLHINSLELGDSAVYFCASSQETADYGYTFGSGTRLTVV.

This clone has at least ten counts. Other nucleotide sequences in the sample specify the same CDR3. This chain connects TRBV2 to TRBJ1-1, with 9 nucleotides matching TRBD1. CDR3 size: 15 residues. Germline assignment: CDR1 SNHLY and CDR2 FYNNEI. The V and J ends lost 6 bases and 1 base, in that order; junction bases with no gene match: 6. Written as DNA, the CDR3 is TGTGCCAGCAGCCGGGACAGGGCAGGGAACACTGAAGCTTTCTTT. It is translated as CASSRDRAGNTEAFF.

Judged by abundance, this clone is medium-sized. V usage is TRBV11-2 and J usage is TRBJ2-3; 8 nucleotides agree with TRBD2. The germline gives CDR1 SGHAT, CDR2 FQNNGV. CDR3 length: 13 amino acids. V shed 3 bases, J shed 8 bases, and the junction held 4 bases outside the gene matches. The DNA of the CDR3 is TGTGCCAGCAGCTTCCAAGCGGGAGTTACGCAGTATTTT. Its protein is CASSFQAGVTQYF.

CDR3 sequence reads: CASSPGGSNQPQHF. CDR3 bases: TGTGCCAGCAGTCCGGGGGGAAGCAATCAGCCCCAGCATTTT. The chain is built from TRBV28 and TRBJ1-5, with a tentative D call TRBD1 (5 bases). Germline assignment: CDR1 MDHEN and CDR2 SYDVKM. The CDR3 length is 14 residues. V lost 5 bases to trimming and J lost 1 base, with 9 bases between them.

This clone was detected only a few times. The CDR3 DNA is TGCGCCAGCAGCTTGGCAGGGTCAGGGGGCGCAGATACGCAGTATTTT. Amino acids: CASSLAGSGGADTQYF. The chain combines TRBV5-1 with TRBJ2-3, with 8 positions matching TRBD1. Germline V gene sequence: CDR1 SGHRS, CDR2 YFSETQ. V lost 0 bases to trimming and J lost 4 bases; unmatched junction nucleotides: 7. This CDR3 has 16 residues.

This clone was counted between two and nine times. The chain uses TRBV12-3 or TRBV12-4 and TRBJ2-6; a possible D gene is TRBD2 (5 bases). V shed 6 bases and J shed 0 bases, with 12 bases lying between them. This CDR3 comprises 16 residues. This CDR3 is CASRKDSNSGANVLTF. The CDR3 DNA sequence: TGTGCCAGCAGGAAGGACTCAAACTCTGGGGCCAACGTCCTGACTTTC.

In regard to this clone: A much larger clone is a single base away; this may be a read error. This chain joins TRBV19 and TRBJ2-7; possible D gene TRBD1, 6 bases. This CDR3 has 14 residues. Trimming took off 5 bases at V and 5 bases at J, with 16 bases between the two ends. Germline CDR1 reads LNHDA; CDR2 reads SQIVND (reference sequence). CDR3: CASSATTGGHEQYF. The CDR3 nucleotides are TGTGCCAGTAGTGCCACGACAGGAGGCCACGAGCAGTACTTC.

This clone showed up just a few times. Because the CDR3 is missing its conserved closing phenylalanine or tryptophan, this is likely a read error. The J gene is TRBJ2-5, the V gene TRBV12-5; D not certain. CDR3 length: 18 residues. V shed 1 base and J shed 5 bases, with 23 bases lying between them. Germline assignment: CDR1 LGHNT and CDR2 FRNRAP. Written as DNA, the CDR3 is TGTGCTAGTGGTTTGGATAGGGCCCAGAGATACCCCAGGGAGACCCAGTACCTC. Translating it yields CASGLDRAQRYPRETQYL.

This clone appeared many times. This sequence joins TRBV20-1 and TRBJ2-1, with 8 bases fitting TRBD1. V was clipped by 1 base and J by 5 bases; unmatched bases: 10. CDR3 size: 16 residues. Germline V gene lookup returns CDR1 DFQATT and CDR2 SNEGSKA (reference sequence). The CDR3 DNA reads TGCAGTGCTAGAGTACAGGGGGGTGGGACAAACAATGAGCAGTTCTTC. Translating gives CSARVQGGGTNNEQFF.

This clone was seen ten or more times. The gene calls are TRBV5-4 and TRBJ1-5; maybe TRBD1 (6 bases). Germline CDR1 SGHNT, CDR2 YYREEE (reference sequence). The V end lost 0 bases, the J end lost 8 bases, and 18 bases lay between the germline ends. The CDR3 extends over 16 amino acids. The CDR3 loop reads CASSLGAGGLEEPQHF. The DNA of the CDR3 is TGTGCCAGCAGCTTGGGTGCTGGGGGGCTCGAAGAGCCCCAGCATTTT.